This TCR beta chain was observed in a study of blood T cell repertoires in COVID-19. TCRdb's copy holds only in-frame clones and misses some; the assay was immunoSEQ multiplex PCR. The sample has 95,000 to 110,000 clones; around 90% are singletons. This clone was picked up a small number of times. The CDR3 is 14 residues long. CDR1 MNHEY and CDR2 SMNVEV come from the germline V gene (reference sequence). After removal of 11 bases from V and 2 bases from J, the junction contained 8 bases not matched to a gene. The chain recombines TRBV27 with TRBJ2-7; TRBD2 aligns across 11 bases. Sequenced material: peripheral blood. This receptor was taken from a woman aged 55-75 years with acute or convalescent COVID-19. The CDR3 spells CAAGTSGSTYEQYF. The DNA of the CDR3 is TGTGCCGCTGGGACTAGCGGTAGTACCTACGAGCAGTACTTC.